This is a list of T cell receptor beta chains from one sample in a study of CD8+ T cells in alopecia areata. Produced via immunoSEQ multiplex PCR; TCRdb's table is partial and in-frame only. Altogether just over 5,500 clones are present, roughly 64% being singletons, with the ten largest covering roughly 12%. Material: skin, obtained at week 0. Receptor source: a human donor with alopecia areata. Each CDR3 is given with its conserved first and last residue. The D gene is left open where the match is weak.

>TRBJ2-2|TRBV10-2|-
CASGGGGYTGELFF
>TRBJ1-4|TRBV28|-
CASSLFDLGGANEKLFF
>TRBJ2-7|TRBV5-5|-
CASSLGFGGSYEQYF
>TRBJ1-3|TRBV13|-
CASSLRAAKPGNTIYF
>TRBJ1-3|TRBV2|-
CASMRRVGNTIYF
>TRBJ2-6|TRBV7-9|-
CASSLTPGAGANVLTF
>TRBJ1-1|TRBV5-1|-
CASSLSSENTEAFF
>TRBJ1-1|TRBV7-6|TRBD1
CASSFQGAEAFF
>TRBJ2-2|TRBV6-1|-
CASSYEVNTGELFF
>TRBJ1-5|TRBV10-3|-
CAISESGRYQPQHF
>TRBJ2-3|TRBV7-1|-
CASSSRDSISTDTQYF
>TRBJ2-7|TRBV28|TRBD2
CASSSYTSGGASGEQYF
>TRBJ1-5|TRBV5-8|TRBD1
CASSNVLQGSMGQPQHF
>TRBJ1-6|TRBV5-1|-
CASRIRQGGPLHF
>TRBJ1-2|TRBV5-1|-
CASSLEAANYGYTF
>TRBJ2-2|TRBV7-9|-
CASSSQGGVNTGELFF
>TRBJ1-3|TRBV29-1|-
CSVGSGNTIYF
>TRBJ1-4|TRBV30|TRBD1
CACDRANREKLFF
>TRBJ2-3|TRBV14|-
CASSQGWTGADTQYF
>TRBJ1-2|TRBV19|TRBD1
CASTQDRGRGGYTF
>TRBJ1-2|TRBV5-1|-
CASSWGQDGPIRTNYGYTF
>TRBJ1-1|TRBV6-5|TRBD1
CASSYQQGKGEAFF
>TRBJ1-1|TRBV19|-
CASSLGSVPNTEAFF
>TRBJ1-5|TRBV5-5|-
CASSLVGYSNQPQHF
>-|TRBV9|TRBD2
CASSVAGGGETQYF
>TRBJ2-7|TRBV7-8|-
CASSLASGSYYEQYF
>TRBJ1-1|TRBV7-9|-
CASSILRANTEAFF
>TRBJ1-1|TRBV19|-
CASIRDNWNTEAFF
>TRBJ2-1|TRBV7-6|-
CASSLWDGNEQFF
>TRBJ2-1|TRBV27|-
CASSLHGSGRNEQFF
>TRBJ2-7|TRBV18|-
CASSPGPLQGIEGSYEQYF
>TRBJ2-1|TRBV11-3|TRBD2
CASSPIGGGIDNEQFF
>TRBJ1-5|TRBV14|TRBD1
CASSQDGRGSRPQHF
>TRBJ2-1|TRBV5-1|TRBD2
CASSYTSGPSSRYLQSQFF
>TRBJ1-2|TRBV11-3|-
CASSLDDNYGYTF
>TRBJ1-5|TRBV19|-
CASSYGSGFDQPQHF
>TRBJ2-7|TRBV2|-
CASMGRSYEQYF
>TRBJ1-2|TRBV2|-
CASRDFGAHGVFSYGYTF
>TRBJ2-7|TRBV7-8|-
CASSQAVDWEQYF
>TRBJ2-3|TRBV7-2|TRBD2
CASSLPTSSGGADTQYF
>TRBJ2-3|TRBV5-1|-
CASTLLGLSTDTQYF
>TRBJ2-7|TRBV5-1|-
CASSYGGAIGEQYF
>TRBJ1-2|TRBV10-3|TRBD1
CAISEGQGASYGYTF
>TRBJ1-1|TRBV6-1|-
CASRASGSPGAEAFF
>TRBJ2-1|TRBV6-6|-
CASSYSGRVNEQFF
>TRBJ2-5|TRBV6-1|TRBD2
CASSEAWGGQETQYF
>TRBJ1-1|TRBV2|-
CASSTTPTGKAFF
>TRBJ1-6|TRBV6-1|-
CASSDTWGSPLHF
>TRBJ2-7|TRBV6-5|-
CASFARPGEQYF
>TRBJ1-6|TRBV15|-
CATSRDLARNSPLHF
>TRBJ2-5|TRBV5-1|-
CASSRRTQETQYF
>TRBJ2-5|TRBV6-6|-
CASSYSTGQETQYF
>TRBJ2-5|TRBV13|TRBD1
CASSSQGLQETQYF